This TCR beta chain derives from a study of T cell repertoires in cytomegalovirus infection. Findings and caveats of the study: Clonotype analysis showed dominance of the ex vivo response by HLA-C-restricted CMV-specific TCR beta clonotypes.

TCRdb analysed the reads with MiXCR anew, one entry per CDR3 protein. The sample lists approximately 490,000 distinct CDR3 sequences, 10% to 12% occurring once. A word on this clonotype: Its specificity is not known.

The CDR3 spans 15 residues. Unmatched junction bases numbered 14, after V lost 6 bases and J lost 12 bases. The germline CDR1 and CDR2 sequences are LNHDA and SQIVND (reference sequence). The sample comprised PBMCs. The V gene is TRBV19, the J gene TRBJ1-4; 9 bases are a match to TRBD1. The TCR comes from a human donor in good health (CMV status not recorded). Some clones in this sample may be carry-over from other donors' samples. The CDR3 bases are TGTGCCAGTAGAGCCAGTCGGACAGGGGCGGCAGAACTGTTTTTT. This gives the protein CASRASRTGAAELFF.